These 27 T cell receptor beta chains came from one sample sequenced in a study of patients and donors after allogeneic stem cell transplantation. TCRdb redid the calling of the RT-PCR reads with MiXCR, one entry per CDR3 protein. The data contain 200,000 to 250,000 distinct CDR3 sequences, roughly an eighth of them singletons. Sequenced sample: blood, either unsorted or a sorted T cell fraction (not recorded which). Receptor source: a human donor who was either an allogeneic HSCT recipient or a stem cell or donor lymphocyte infusion donor (not recorded which). It is not recorded whose cells these are; they may come from a transplant donor.

This rearrangement joins TRBV12-3 or TRBV12-4 to TRBJ1-6; 8 nucleotides line up with TRBD1. J lost 10 bases, V lost 5 bases, and 7 bases had no gene match. The CDR3 loop spans 14 amino acids. CDR3 amino acids: CASSAGGGRSPLHF. CDR3 nucleotide sequence: TGTGCCAGCAGTGCAGGGGGCGGTAGATCACCCCTCCACTTT.

The genes are TRBV2 and TRBJ2-5, with a tentative D call TRBD2 (5 bases). The germline V gene encodes CDR1 SNHLY and CDR2 FYNNEI. The CDR3 is made up of 13 amino acids. The V gene lost 6 bases and the J gene lost 5 bases, with 13 bases spanning the gap. The CDR3 spells CASSAGLKETQYF. The DNA of the CDR3 is TGTGCCAGCAGCGCCGGACTCAAGGAGACCCAGTACTTC.

V is TRBV14 and J is TRBJ2-7; D assignment may be TRBD1 or TRBD2 (5 bases each). The CDR3 length is 15 residues. The V end was cut by 4 bases, the J end by 3 bases, with 16 bases between. CDR1 is SGHDN and CDR2 is FVKESK in the germline V gene. CDR3 sequence: CASSRLGTQNYEQYF. DNA for the CDR3: TGTGCCAGCAGCCGTCTCGGGACGCAAAACTACGAGCAGTACTTC.

The rearrangement links TRBV20-1 to TRBJ2-7; tentative D call: TRBD2 (5 bases). Trimming shortened V by 1 base and J by 2 bases, and 9 bases separated the two germline ends. The CDR3 loop spans 13 amino acids. Germline-derived CDR1 and CDR2 are DFQATT and SNEGSKA (reference sequence). Here the CDR3 DNA reads TGCAGTGCTAGAGGTGGAGGTGCCTACGAGCAGTACTTC. Amino acid sequence: CSARGGGAYEQYF.

This clonotype was observed a handful of times. The V gene is TRBV7-9, the J gene TRBJ2-1; no clear D gene. Trimming pared 2 bases from V and 6 bases from J, leaving 8 bases between. Germline CDR1 reads SEHNR; CDR2 reads FQNEAQ (reference sequence). The CDR3 consists of 13 residues. CDR3 sequence (DNA): TGTGCCAGCAGCTTATCCGGTTCCAATGAGCAGTTCTTC. This encodes CASSLSGSNEQFF.

The chain combines TRBV2 with TRBJ2-7; D gene unclear. Germline assignment: CDR1 SNHLY and CDR2 FYNNEI. There are 15 residues in the CDR3. Trimming left V 1 base short and J 3 bases short, with 13 bases between. CDR3 DNA sequence: TGTGCCAGCAGTGAAGGGACCGGACGGGTCTACGAGCAGTACTTC. Translating gives CASSEGTGRVYEQYF.

At least ten counts were recorded for this clonotype. CDR3 amino acids: CASSVGRGANTEAFF. The CDR3 DNA reads as TGTGCCAGCAGTGTCGGTCGGGGCGCGAACACTGAAGCTTTCTTT. V gene TRBV6-1 combines with J gene TRBJ1-1; TRBD1 is a possible D gene (5 bases). Trimming took 4 bases from V and 1 from J, leaving 13 bases between them. CDR1 is MNHNS and CDR2 is SASEGT in the germline V gene. The CDR3 length is 15 residues.

The chain links TRBV4-1 to TRBJ1-2; a weak D match, TRBD1 (5 bases). V gave up 2 bases and J gave up 8 bases, with 12 bases separating them. Germline loops: CDR1 MGHRA, CDR2 YSYEKL. This CDR3 has 13 amino acids. CDR3 nucleotide sequence: TGCGCCAGCAGCCAAATTCAGGGAGTCGGCTACACCTTC. This sequence encodes CASSQIQGVGYTF.

This clonotype was counted a few times. CDR3 sequence reads: CASSTDRGRYGYTF. The DNA for the CDR3 is TGTGCCAGCAGTACTGACAGGGGGCGATATGGCTACACCTTC. The genes are TRBV27 and TRBJ1-2, with 10 positions matching TRBD1. The V gene end was trimmed by 5 bases and the J gene end by 5 bases; junction bases not matched to a gene: 5. The germline CDR1 and CDR2 sequences are MNHEY and SMNVEV (reference sequence). The CDR3 has 14 residues.

This clonotype was recorded many times. The genes are TRBV5-1 and TRBJ2-5; perhaps TRBD1 as D (5 bases). Trimming stripped 0 bases from V and 1 base from J, with 13 bases between. The CDR3 runs to 16 residues. The V gene's germline CDR1 is SGHRS and CDR2 YFSETQ. This chain's CDR3 is CASSLGATTAQETQYF. As DNA, the CDR3 is TGCGCCAGCAGCTTGGGAGCTACGACAGCCCAAGAGACCCAGTACTTC.

This clonotype showed up just a few times. The V and J genes are TRBV3-1 and TRBJ2-7; D may correspond to TRBD1 or TRBD2 (5 bases each). The CDR3 is 14 amino acids. Germline CDR1 reads LGHDT; CDR2 reads YNNKEL (reference sequence). V was trimmed by 1 base and J by 5 bases, leaving 12 bases between them. CDR3 residues: CASSQGTREHEQYF. The DNA of the CDR3 is TGTGCCAGCAGCCAAGGGACAAGGGAGCACGAGCAGTACTTC.

V gene TRBV7-2 combines with J gene TRBJ1-3, with 7 nucleotides matching TRBD1. The V gene's germline CDR1 is SGHTA and CDR2 FQGNSA. This CDR3 comprises 13 residues. The ends lost 5 bases at V and 13 bases at J; junction bases unmatched: 11. The DNA of the CDR3 is TGTGCCAGCAGCCCCCTACGGACAGGTGCTATATATTTT. This encodes CASSPLRTGAIYF.

This clonotype was detected ten times or more. The rearrangement uses TRBV19 and TRBJ1-2, with a weak D call TRBD1 (5 bases). The CDR3 loop spans 15 amino acids. V lost 6 bases and J 5 bases, leaving 19 bases between the germline ends. Germline CDR1 and CDR2: LNHDA and SQIVND (reference sequence). In nucleotides, the CDR3 is TGTGCCAGTAGACGGGACGGCGCTTCTCTGTATGGCTACACCTTC. Amino acids: CASRRDGASLYGYTF.

This clonotype has more than one count but fewer than ten. This sequence joins TRBV3-1 and TRBJ2-7, with D hard to call. V was clipped by 2 bases and J by 9 bases, with 14 bases between them. Germline V gene sequence: CDR1 LGHDT, CDR2 YNNKEL (reference sequence). This CDR3 contains 13 residues. For the CDR3, the DNA is TGTGCCAGCAGCCAACCGTTACTTGGGCGGCAGTACTTC. Translating gives CASSQPLLGRQYF.

The sample holds many counts of this clonotype. The V call is TRBV5-4, the J call TRBJ2-2, with D possibly being TRBD1 (5 bases). Germline CDR1 and CDR2: SGHNT and YYREEE (reference sequence). The CDR3 covers 15 residues. The V and J ends lost 4 bases and 7 bases respectively, with 17 bases between them. The CDR3 nucleotides are TGTGCCAGCAGCCCGCCGACAGCTTCGGGCGGGGAGCTGTTTTTT. Residues: CASSPPTASGGELFF.

This clonotype has more than one count but fewer than ten. The V and J genes are TRBV19 and TRBJ2-5; D remains unclear. Trimming removed 3 bases from V and 0 bases from J, with 5 bases in between. CDR1 and CDR2 (germline): LNHDA, SQIVND (reference sequence). This CDR3 comprises 13 residues. The CDR3, as DNA: TGTGCCAGTAGTATGTCGTACCAAGAGACCCAGTACTTC. Amino acid sequence: CASSMSYQETQYF.

This clonotype was seen more than once but under ten times. This chain links TRBV11-2 with TRBJ1-1; 7 nucleotides match TRBD1. CDR1 and CDR2 from the germline V gene are SGHAT and FQNNGV. V lost 4 bases, J lost 3 bases, and 8 bases stayed unmatched. CDR3 size: 15 residues. The CDR3 here is CASSSTDRFYTEAFF. In DNA, the CDR3 is TGTGCCAGCAGCTCAACGGACAGGTTTTACACTGAAGCTTTCTTT.

V usage is TRBV4-1 and J usage is TRBJ1-1; TRBD1 matches 11 bases. V trimming: 2 bases; J trimming: 0 bases; junction bases outside the gene matches: 5. This CDR3 is 17 amino acids long. CDR1 is MGHRA and CDR2 is YSYEKL in the germline V gene. CDR3 nucleotides: TGCGCCAGCAGCCAAAGGGGACAGGGGGATCTGAACACTGAAGCTTTCTTT. Protein product: CASSQRGQGDLNTEAFF.

The chain employs TRBV5-1 and TRBJ1-1, with D unclear. This CDR3 region has 14 residues. Germline V gene lookup returns CDR1 SGHRS and CDR2 YFSETQ. The ends were cut back, 4 bases at V and 6 bases at J, with 16 bases in the middle. The CDR3 DNA reads as TGCGCCAGCAGCGGGGAAAGGGCGGAGTCTGAAGCTTTCTTT. This encodes CASSGERAESEAFF.

This clonotype was recorded a few times. The V and J genes are TRBV7-8 and TRBJ2-5; D unclear. This CDR3 region has 13 residues. Trimming shortened V by 6 bases and J by 3 bases, and 11 bases separated the two germline ends. Germline assignment: CDR1 SGHVS and CDR2 FQNEAQ. The CDR3 coding sequence is TGTGCCAGCAGTCCGACCCGTGAAGAGACCCAGTACTTC. Translated, it gives CASSPTREETQYF.

At least ten counts were recorded for this clonotype. The gene calls are TRBV7-2 and TRBJ2-5; TRBD2 matches at 12 bases. V was pared by 3 bases and J by 2 bases, with 4 bases of the junction left unmatched. The CDR3 spans 16 residues. Germline assignment: CDR1 SGHTA and CDR2 FQGNSA. The CDR3 loop is CASSFTSGGFQETQYF. The CDR3 DNA sequence: TGTGCCAGCAGCTTTACTAGCGGGGGGTTTCAAGAGACCCAGTACTTC.

This clonotype was picked up many times. The chain joins TRBV29-1 to TRBJ2-6, with D unresolved. V gave up 5 bases and J gave up 1 base, with 6 bases separating them. Germline V CDR1 and CDR2: SQVTM, ANQGSEA. This CDR3 spans 13 amino acids. The DNA for the CDR3 is TGCAGCGTTATGGCTTCTGGGGCCAACGTCCTGACTTTC. This encodes CSVMASGANVLTF.

This clonotype has ten or more counts. This rearrangement joins TRBV20-1 to TRBJ1-4; D is unresolved. The V end was cut by 0 bases, the J end by 0 bases, with 8 bases between. Germline-derived CDR1 and CDR2 are DFQATT and SNEGSKA (reference sequence). The CDR3 has 15 residues. CDR3 in amino acids: CSARDSRATNEKLFF. The CDR3 DNA is TGCAGTGCTAGAGATAGCCGAGCAACTAATGAAAAACTGTTTTTT.

This chain links TRBV6-2 or TRBV6-3 with TRBJ2-3; D perhaps matches TRBD1 (5 bases). Trimming took off 0 bases at V and 0 bases at J, with 16 bases between the two ends. The CDR3 runs 18 residues. Per the germline V gene, CDR1 is MNHEY and CDR2 is SVGEGT. The CDR3 coding sequence is TGTGCCAGCAGTTACTCTGGGGCGAGAAAGCCTAGCACAGATACGCAGTATTTT. This translates into CASSYSGARKPSTDTQYF.

The chain recombines TRBV2 with TRBJ2-2; D is unclear. Germline V gene data show CDR1 as SNHLY and CDR2 as FYNNEI. This CDR3 region has 15 residues. The V end lost 6 bases, the J end lost 1 base, and 12 bases lay between the germline ends. CDR3 bases: TGTGCCAGCAGACACTCGACGGTGAACACCGGGGAGCTGTTTTTT. This gives the protein CASRHSTVNTGELFF. Full variable domain (outside the CDR3, taken from reference TRBV2 and TRBJ2-2): EPEVTQTPSHQVTQMGQEVILRCVPISNHLYFYWYRQILGQKVEFLVSFYNNEISEKSEIFDDQFSVERPDGSNFTLKIRSTKLEDSAMYFCASRHSTVNTGELFFGEGSRLTVL.

The sample holds a few counts of this clonotype. J is TRBJ2-3 and V is TRBV29-1; 8 nucleotides line up with TRBD1. The V segment lost 7 bases and the J segment 2 bases; nucleotides outside the gene matches: 11. The length of the CDR3 is 15 residues. From germline, CDR1 is SQVTM and CDR2 ANQGSEA. The CDR3 DNA reads TGCAGCGCAGTTCCCGGGACAGGTCCCACAGATACGCAGTATTTT. It yields the protein CSAVPGTGPTDTQYF.

On this clonotype itself: A much more abundant neighbour one base away suggests this may be a read error. The rearrangement uses TRBV6-5 and TRBJ2-2, with D perhaps TRBD2 (6 bases). V was trimmed by 1 base and J by 7 bases, leaving 16 bases between them. Germline values: CDR1 MNHEY, CDR2 SVGAGI. CDR3 length: 16 amino acids. The CDR3 reads CASSYWWRGRSGELFF. The CDR3 DNA sequence: TGTGCCAGCAGTTACTGGTGGAGGGGCCGTAGCGGGGAGCTGTTTTTT.